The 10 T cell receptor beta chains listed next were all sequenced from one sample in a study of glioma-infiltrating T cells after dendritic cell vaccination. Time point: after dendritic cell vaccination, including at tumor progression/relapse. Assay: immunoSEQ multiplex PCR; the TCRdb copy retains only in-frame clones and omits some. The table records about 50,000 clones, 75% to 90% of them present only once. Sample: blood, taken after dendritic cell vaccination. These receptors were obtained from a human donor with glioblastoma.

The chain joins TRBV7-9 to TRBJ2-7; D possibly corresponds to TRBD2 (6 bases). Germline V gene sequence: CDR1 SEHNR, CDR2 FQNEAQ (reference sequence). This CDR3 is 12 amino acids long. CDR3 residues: CATREDTYEQYF. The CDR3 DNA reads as TGTGCAACGAGGGAGGACACCTACGAGCAGTACTTC.

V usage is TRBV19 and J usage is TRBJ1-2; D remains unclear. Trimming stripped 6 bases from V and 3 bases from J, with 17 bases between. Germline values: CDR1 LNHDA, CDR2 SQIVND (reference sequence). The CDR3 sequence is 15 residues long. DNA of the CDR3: TGTGCCAGTAGAGACGGAAGCAGGAACCACTATGGCTACACCTTC. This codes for CASRDGSRNHYGYTF.

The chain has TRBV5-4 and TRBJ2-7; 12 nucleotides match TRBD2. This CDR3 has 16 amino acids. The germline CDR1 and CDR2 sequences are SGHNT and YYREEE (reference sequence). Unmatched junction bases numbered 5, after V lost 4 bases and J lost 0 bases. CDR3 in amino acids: CASSQGLAGRSYEQYF. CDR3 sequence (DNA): TGTGCCAGCAGCCAAGGACTAGCGGGACGCTCCTACGAGCAGTACTTC.

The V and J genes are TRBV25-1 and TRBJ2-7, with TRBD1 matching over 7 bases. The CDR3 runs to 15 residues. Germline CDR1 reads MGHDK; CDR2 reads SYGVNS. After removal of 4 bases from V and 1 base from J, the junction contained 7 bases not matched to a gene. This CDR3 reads CASSGPGTASYEQYF. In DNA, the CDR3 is TGTGCCAGCAGTGGCCCCGGGACAGCTTCCTACGAGCAGTACTTC.

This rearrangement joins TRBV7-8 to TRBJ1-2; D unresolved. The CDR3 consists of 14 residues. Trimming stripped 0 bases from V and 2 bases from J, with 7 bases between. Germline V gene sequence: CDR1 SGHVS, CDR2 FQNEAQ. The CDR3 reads CASSLAGRNYGYTF. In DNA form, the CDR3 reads TGTGCCAGCAGCTTAGCGGGGAGGAACTATGGCTACACCTTC. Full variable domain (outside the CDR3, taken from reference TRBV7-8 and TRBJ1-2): GAGVSQSPRYKVAKRGQDVALRCDPISGHVSLFWYQQALGQGPEFLTYFQNEAQLDKSGLPSDRFFAERPEGSVSTLKIQRTQQEDSAVYLCASSLAGRNYGYTFGSGTRLTVV.

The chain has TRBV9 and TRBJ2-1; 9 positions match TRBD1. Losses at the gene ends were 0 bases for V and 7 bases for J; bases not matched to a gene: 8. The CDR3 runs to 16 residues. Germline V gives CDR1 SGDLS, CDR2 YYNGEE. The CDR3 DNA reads TGTGCCAGCAGCGTAGGGGGGACAGGGTTTTTGAATGAGCAGTTCTTC. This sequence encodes CASSVGGTGFLNEQFF.

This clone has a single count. This chain's CDR3 is CASSLGQIPEAFF. As DNA, the CDR3 is TGTGCCAGCTCGCTTGGACAGATCCCTGAAGCTTTCTTT. J is TRBJ1-1 and V is TRBV18; D is perhaps TRBD1 (6 bases). Trimming took off 6 bases at V and 6 bases at J, with 14 bases between the two ends. The CDR3 loop spans 13 amino acids. Germline CDR1 reads KGHSH; CDR2 reads LQKENI.

This chain's CDR3 is CATSSSGSDYEQYF. The CDR3 region has the DNA TGTGCCACCAGCAGTAGCGGGAGCGACTACGAGCAGTACTTC. The gene calls are TRBV15 and TRBJ2-5, with TRBD2 matching 9 bases. Gene TRBJ2-7 matches the end of the DNA better, so the J call may be wrong. The CDR3 has 14 residues. The germline V gene has CDR1 LNHNV and CDR2 YYDKDF (reference sequence).

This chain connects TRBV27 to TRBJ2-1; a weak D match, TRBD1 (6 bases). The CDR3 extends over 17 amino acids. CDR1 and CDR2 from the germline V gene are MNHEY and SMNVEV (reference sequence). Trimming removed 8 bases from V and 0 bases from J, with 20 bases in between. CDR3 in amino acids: CASRSTGTYSSYNEQFF. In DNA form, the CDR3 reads TGTGCCAGCCGATCTACAGGGACCTACAGCTCCTACAATGAGCAGTTCTTC.

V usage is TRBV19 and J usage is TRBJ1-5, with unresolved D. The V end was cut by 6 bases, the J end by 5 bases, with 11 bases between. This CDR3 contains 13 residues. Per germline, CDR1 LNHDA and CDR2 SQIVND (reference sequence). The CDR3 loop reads CASSTQRDQPQHF. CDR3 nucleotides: TGTGCCAGTAGCACCCAGCGCGATCAGCCCCAGCATTTT.